These 21 T cell receptor beta chains share one sample of origin, sequenced in a study of T cell responses to AZD1222 COVID-19 vaccine. Sequencing used immunoSEQ multiplex PCR; TCRdb keeps in-frame clones, though not all of them. The sample lists roughly 120,000 clones; roughly 87% were seen once. The sequencing here drew on peripheral blood, taken on day 0 of AZD1222 vaccination. These receptors came from an adult in good health.

This rearrangement joins TRBV4-2 to TRBJ1-5; D unresolved. Trimming cost V 3 bases and J 0 bases, with 6 bases left between them. Looked up from germline, CDR1 is LGHNA and CDR2 is YNFKEQ. The CDR3 is 14 amino acids. CDR3 protein: CASSQDYSNQPQHF. CDR3 sequence (DNA): TGTGCCAGCAGCCAGGACTATAGCAATCAGCCCCAGCATTTT.

The V call is TRBV27, the J call TRBJ2-2; no definite D call. V lost 3 bases and J lost 1, with 12 bases in between. CDR1 and CDR2 (germline): MNHEY, SMNVEV (reference sequence). The length of the CDR3 is 16 residues. The CDR3 sequence is CASSFISWENTGELFF. In DNA, the CDR3 is TGTGCCAGCAGTTTTATCAGTTGGGAGAACACCGGGGAGCTGTTTTTT.

The genes are TRBV12-3 or TRBV12-4 and TRBJ2-6, with 10 positions matching TRBD1. This CDR3 spans 12 amino acids. The junction had 2 bases not matched to a gene; V was cut back by 5 bases and J by 13 bases. CDR3 DNA sequence: TGTGCCAGCAGTGGGACAGGGGTGGTCCTGACTTTC. It translates to CASSGTGVVLTF.

The chain combines TRBV28 with TRBJ2-7; D remains unclear. Germline lookup yields CDR1 MDHEN and CDR2 SYDVKM. This CDR3 contains 11 residues. V was clipped by 7 bases and J by 2 bases, with 6 bases between them. The CDR3 is CASKAPYEQYF. DNA of the CDR3: TGTGCCAGCAAAGCTCCCTACGAGCAGTACTTC. Based on the CDR3 plus reference TRBV28 and TRBJ2-7, the full variable domain is DVKVTQSSRYLVKRTGEKVFLECVQDMDHENMFWYRQDPGLGLRLIYFSYDVKMKEKGDIPEGYSVSREKKERFSLILESASTNQTSMYLCASKAPYEQYFGPGTRLTVT.

The chain has TRBV4-1 and TRBJ1-5; a possible D gene is TRBD1 (5 bases). CDR1 is MGHRA and CDR2 is YSYEKL in the germline V gene. Deletions cut 1 base from V and 4 bases from J, with 14 bases between. The CDR3 consists of 16 residues. The CDR3 DNA follows: TGCGCCAGCAGCCAAGCTTGGGGACCGCCAAATCAGCCCCAGCATTTT. As protein: CASSQAWGPPNQPQHF.

The gene calls are TRBV6-1 and TRBJ1-5, with D perhaps matching TRBD1 (6 bases). CDR1 and CDR2 from the germline V gene are MNHNS and SASEGT. The CDR3 has 16 residues. V dropped 0 bases and J dropped 4 bases, with 13 bases sitting between them. CDR3 DNA: TGTGCCAGCAGTGAAGCCCGGGGGCTTGGGAATCAGCCCCAGCATTTT. This encodes CASSEARGLGNQPQHF.

This clone was picked up a small number of times. The chain couples TRBV12-3 or TRBV12-4 to TRBJ1-2; maybe TRBD1 (6 bases). V was shortened by 7 bases and J by 8 bases, with 17 bases between the two germline ends. The CDR3 runs to 13 residues. CDR3 sequence reads: CASNVQGGGGYTF. The CDR3 coding sequence is TGTGCCAGCAATGTACAGGGAGGCGGCGGCTACACCTTC.

The chain combines TRBV7-2 with TRBJ2-1; 9 nucleotides match TRBD1. V dropped 4 bases and J dropped 9; count of bases not matched to a gene: 10. Germline V gene sequence: CDR1 SGHTA, CDR2 FQGNSA. This CDR3 contains 15 residues. CDR3 amino acids: CASSYLGQGFGEQFF. The CDR3 DNA reads as TGTGCCAGCAGCTATTTAGGACAGGGGTTCGGTGAGCAGTTCTTC. The entire variable domain, with the rest obtained from reference TRBV7-2 and TRBJ2-1, is as follows: GAGVSQSPSNKVTEKGKDVELRCDPISGHTALYWYRQSLGQGLEFLIYFQGNSAPDKSGLPSDRFSAERTGGSVSTLTIQRTQQEDSAVYLCASSYLGQGFGEQFFGPGTRLTVL.

In this sample, this clone turned up once. The V call is TRBV10-3, the J call TRBJ2-3; D call uncertain. Germline loops: CDR1 ENHRY, CDR2 SYGVKD. The V and J ends lost 8 bases and 0 bases respectively, with 12 bases between them. CDR3 size: 14 residues. CDR3 bases: TGTGCCATCTCCACTCTCGGGAGCACAGATACGCAGTATTTT. It yields the protein CAISTLGSTDTQYF.

The V call is TRBV2, the J call TRBJ2-6; D uncertain. V was pared by 3 bases and J by 3 bases, with 3 bases between. The CDR3 length is 13 residues. CDR1 and CDR2 from the germline V gene are SNHLY and FYNNEI. The CDR3 bases are TGTGCCAGCAGTGAGGATGGGGCCAACGTCCTGACTTTC. This sequence encodes CASSEDGANVLTF.

The CDR3 nucleotides are TGTGCCTGGAGCTTCGGACACCCCGAGCAGTACTTC. It yields the protein CAWSFGHPEQYF. The rearrangement uses TRBV30 and TRBJ2-7; tentatively, D is TRBD1 (5 bases). The length of the CDR3 is 12 residues. CDR1 and CDR2 from the germline V gene are GTSNPN and SVGIG (reference sequence). Trimming cost V 3 bases and J 6 bases, with 12 bases left between them.

The chain joins TRBV28 to TRBJ2-7, with no clear D. V was pared by 3 bases and J by 3 bases, with 6 bases between. CDR3 length equals 12 residues. The germline CDR1 and CDR2 sequences are MDHEN and SYDVKM. CDR3 loop: CASSFGSYEQYF. DNA for the CDR3: TGTGCCAGCAGTTTTGGCAGCTACGAGCAGTACTTC.

V is TRBV10-3 and J is TRBJ1-3, with D perhaps matching TRBD1 (5 bases). This CDR3 spans 14 amino acids. V shed 3 bases and J shed 0 bases, with 6 bases lying between them. Germline CDR1 reads ENHRY; CDR2 reads SYGVKD. This CDR3 is CAISEQVSGNTIYF. DNA of the CDR3: TGTGCCATCAGTGAACAGGTCTCTGGAAACACCATATATTTT.

This clone appeared once. V is TRBV7-9 and J is TRBJ1-6; D gene unclear. The germline CDR1 and CDR2 sequences are SEHNR and FQNEAQ (reference sequence). With 4 bases removed from V and 7 bases from J, the gap between germline ends came to 14 bases. This CDR3 is built from 15 residues. CDR3 amino acids: CASSSGHVSNSPLHF. In DNA, the CDR3 is TGTGCCAGCAGCTCCGGTCACGTTTCGAATTCACCCCTCCACTTT. Together with reference TRBV7-9 and TRBJ1-6, the CDR3 gives the full variable domain: DTGVSQNPRHKITKRGQNVTFRCDPISEHNRLYWYRQTLGQGPEFLTYFQNEAQLEKSRLLSDRFSAERPKGSFSTLEIQRTEQGDSAMYLCASSSGHVSNSPLHFGNGTRLTVT.

The chain carries TRBV28 and TRBJ2-1; no clear D gene. CDR1 MDHEN and CDR2 SYDVKM come from the germline V gene. V shed 6 bases and J shed 7 bases, with 19 bases lying between them. The CDR3 extends over 15 amino acids. DNA of the CDR3: TGTGCCAGCAGCCCACCCTCTTACAGCCCTAATGAGCAGTTCTTC. This translates into CASSPPSYSPNEQFF.

The rearrangement links TRBV7-2 to TRBJ1-2, with a weak D call TRBD1 (5 bases). CDR1 is SGHTA and CDR2 is FQGNSA in the germline V gene. There are 14 residues in the CDR3. V gave up 0 bases and J gave up 3 bases, with 8 bases separating them. Here the CDR3 DNA reads TGTGCCAGCAGCTTAGCGGGCAGGGACTATGGCTACACCTTC. It codes for CASSLAGRDYGYTF.

The chain has TRBV7-9 and TRBJ1-1; the D gene is possibly TRBD1 (5 bases). The CDR3 has 13 amino acids. Germline V gives CDR1 SEHNR, CDR2 FQNEAQ (reference sequence). Between the trimmed V and J ends, which lost 1 base and 3 bases, there was a span of 6 bases. CDR3 sequence: CASSLGGDTEAFF. DNA for the CDR3: TGTGCCAGCAGCTTAGGGGGGGACACTGAAGCTTTCTTT.

This clone has just one count. This rearrangement joins TRBV9 to TRBJ1-5, with TRBD1 matching 7 bases. J was trimmed by 3 bases and V by 4 bases; bases with no gene match: 7. The CDR3 is 15 amino acids. The germline gives CDR1 SGDLS, CDR2 YYNGEE. CDR3 in amino acids: CASSPGTVPNQPQHF. The CDR3 DNA follows: TGTGCCAGCAGCCCTGGGACAGTGCCCAATCAGCCCCAGCATTTT.

The CDR3 protein is CASSELAGGLLYTEAFF. In nucleotides, the CDR3 is TGTGCCAGCAGTGAATTGGCAGGGGGTTTACTTTACACTGAAGCTTTCTTT. The chain carries TRBV2 and TRBJ1-1; TRBD1 matches at 7 bases. The CDR3 is 17 residues long. V lost 2 bases to trimming and J lost 3 bases; unmatched junction nucleotides: 12. Germline V gives CDR1 SNHLY, CDR2 FYNNEI.

The rearrangement joins TRBV30 to TRBJ1-5, with 10 bases aligning to TRBD1. CDR3 size: 16 residues. Germline V gene data show CDR1 as GTSNPN and CDR2 as SVGIG (reference sequence). The trim removed 0 bases at V and 5 bases at J, leaving 7 bases unmatched. CDR3 residues: CAWSVAGTGDDQPQHF. The CDR3 DNA follows: TGTGCCTGGAGTGTAGCCGGGACAGGGGACGATCAGCCCCAGCATTTT.

The CDR3 reads CASSPDRRLVTEAFF. CDR3 in DNA: TGTGCCAGCAGTCCGGACAGAAGGTTGGTCACTGAAGCTTTCTTT. The chain has TRBV5-6 and TRBJ1-1; D is perhaps TRBD1 (6 bases). Per the germline V gene, CDR1 is SGHDT and CDR2 is YYEEEE. The V gene lost 5 bases and the J gene lost 4 bases, with 18 bases spanning the gap. This CDR3 spans 15 amino acids.